This entry concerns a single T cell receptor (beta chain). This sample is part of a study of T cell changes during pregnancy in multiple sclerosis. From germline, CDR1 is MGHRA and CDR2 YSYEKL. This CDR3 region has 16 residues. The trim removed 1 base at V and 2 bases at J, leaving 6 bases unmatched. The data were produced by immunoSEQ multiplex PCR, yet TCRdb's version contains in-frame clones alone and is incomplete. The table lists approximately 24,000 clones, 80% to 90% of them singletons. The sequencing here drew on CD8+ T cells from peripheral blood mononuclear cells, taken in the first trimester of pregnancy. The chain carries TRBV4-1 and TRBJ2-7, with 9 bases lining up with TRBD2. The source of this sequence is a female donor in good health, enrolled as a control in a pregnancy study. The CDR3 here is CASSQGWTSAAYEQYF. CDR3 DNA: TGCGCCAGCAGCCAAGGATGGACTAGCGCCGCCTACGAGCAGTACTTC.